This T cell receptor (beta chain) was captured by sequencing in a study of shared clonotypes between healthy human individuals. The repertoire was sequenced with immunoSEQ multiplex PCR; TCRdb's copy has only in-frame clones and lacks some. The sample contains approximately 2.5 million clones, roughly nine tenths of which appear only once. The receptor was derived from a man between 18 and 29 years old in good health. The sample consisted of naive CD4+ T cells sorted from blood. Subset in this sample: CD45RA+ positively selected.

The CDR3 DNA reads TGTGCCAGCAGCAAGCAGGGGGCCTATTCTAATTCACCCCTCCACTTT. Amino acids: CASSKQGAYSNSPLHF. This chain connects TRBV21-1 to TRBJ1-6; the table assigns TRBD1, which was not confirmed against the DNA. TRBV21-1 represents a pseudogene. This CDR3 has 16 amino acids.